A single count supports the clone carrying this T cell receptor (beta chain). These data originate in a study of blood T cell repertoires in COVID-19. Study summary: There were acute and convalescent COVID-19 samples, and they came from the United States, Italy and Spain. Sample material is recorded as cDNA or gDNA derived from T cells, B-cell-depleted T cells, or PBMCs.

In germline, CDR1 is MGHRA, CDR2 YSYEKL. This CDR3 has 15 residues. V gave up 1 base and J gave up 6 bases, with 13 bases separating them. Measured with immunoSEQ multiplex PCR; TCRdb has only the in-frame clones, and not every one. Counted here are roughly 12,000 clones, about 89% occurring once; the ten biggest clones make up roughly a fifth. The rearrangement links TRBV4-1 to TRBJ2-1, with unresolved D. The sample was peripheral blood. This sequence was found in a woman aged 55-70 years with active COVID-19. CDR3 sequence: CASSQGGARLNEQFF. The CDR3 DNA reads TGCGCCAGCAGCCAAGGAGGTGCCCGGCTCAATGAGCAGTTCTTC.